Ten or more counts support the clone carrying this TCR beta chain. Antigen: not known. This specimen comes from a study of T cells after yellow fever vaccination. Study-wide findings and caveats: Researchers noted that a small share of clonotypes showed up in both CD4 and CD8 compartments. Post-booster repertoires contained most primary-vaccination clones again (approximately 97% CD4, about 90% CD8). On re-exposure, the response was weaker but peaked faster, at day 5 versus 15.

Making TCR cDNA involved 5'RACE template switching, which added UMIs and a universal primer site. TCRdb used MiXCR to reprocess the 5' RACE reads, holding one entry per CDR3 protein. The sample holds around 330,000 distinct CDR3 sequences, roughly 4% seen once. The clonotype originates from a man between 18 and 35 years old who received the YFV17D yellow fever vaccine. Source: PBMCs, taken on the day of the yellow fever booster vaccination.

CDR3 sequence: CASSLTGTVTDTQYF. CDR3 DNA sequence: TGTGCCAGCAGCTTAACAGGGACCGTCACAGATACGCAGTATTTT. The V gene is TRBV7-9, the J gene TRBJ2-3, with D possibly TRBD1 on 6 matching bases. From germline, CDR1 is SEHNR and CDR2 FQNEAQ (reference sequence). The V end was cut by 2 bases, the J end by 2 bases, with 11 bases between. The CDR3 is made up of 15 amino acids. The whole variable domain, filled in from reference TRBV7-9 and TRBJ2-3, reads DTGVSQNPRHKITKRGQNVTFRCDPISEHNRLYWYRQTLGQGPEFLTYFQNEAQLEKSRLLSDRFSAERPKGSFSTLEIQRTEQGDSAMYLCASSLTGTVTDTQYFGPGTRLTVL.